Below are 21 T cell receptor beta chains sequenced from a single sample in a study of T-cell memory formation after mild COVID-19. TCRdb re-called the 5' RACE reads with MiXCR, one entry per CDR3 protein. Here the sample spans about 57,000 distinct CDR3 sequences, approximately 12% being singletons. The sequenced material came from PBMCs or a T cell subset sorted from them (not recorded which). The receptors were sampled from a man between 18 and 35 years old who had mild COVID-19 (a few samples of this study predate the infection). Cell type and time point are not known.

This clonotype was counted only a few times. The DNA for the CDR3 is TGCGCCAGCAGCCAATACGAGGGCGGTTCACCCCTCCACTTT. Protein: CASSQYEGGSPLHF. V is TRBV4-3 and J is TRBJ1-6; D ambiguous. Per the germline V gene, CDR1 is LGHNA and CDR2 is YSLEER. There are 14 residues in the CDR3. With 2 bases removed from V and 9 bases from J, the gap between germline ends came to 11 bases.

This clonotype was seen only a few times. This chain connects TRBV29-1 to TRBJ1-4; D unclear. There are 14 residues in the CDR3. Germline CDR1 is SQVTM and CDR2 is ANQGSEA. Trimming removed 5 bases from V and 0 bases from J, with 10 bases in between. Here the CDR3 DNA reads TGCAGCGTTAAACCGGCCCCAACTAATGAAAAACTGTTTTTT. It encodes CSVKPAPTNEKLFF.

This clonotype has more than one count but fewer than ten. This sequence joins TRBV6-6 and TRBJ1-2, with D unresolved. Deletions cut 5 bases from V and 0 bases from J, with 13 bases between. CDR1 MNHNY and CDR2 SVGAGI come from the germline V gene (reference sequence). The CDR3 is 15 amino acids. CDR3 in DNA: TGTGCCAGCAGTCTCGGCTCGGGCACTAACTATGGCTACACCTTC. It yields the protein CASSLGSGTNYGYTF.

V is TRBV3-1 and J is TRBJ1-6; 11 bases align to TRBD1. V shed 3 bases, J shed 11 bases, and the junction held 6 bases outside the gene matches. CDR1 and CDR2 (germline): LGHDT, YNNKEL (reference sequence). This CDR3 region has 15 residues. Here the CDR3 DNA reads TGTGCCAGCAGCCAGACCGGGACAGGGGGAGCACCCCTCCACTTT. Its translation: CASSQTGTGGAPLHF.

In its sample, this clonotype was seen many times. This CDR3 is CASSFSAPGADGGFNGYTF. CDR3 coding DNA: TGTGCCAGCAGTTTCTCAGCTCCGGGGGCTGACGGGGGTTTTAATGGCTACACCTTC. The chain uses TRBV12-3 or TRBV12-4 and TRBJ1-2; the D gene is possibly TRBD1 (6 bases). This CDR3 spans 19 amino acids. V lost 3 bases to trimming and J lost 6 bases, with 29 bases between them.

The sample holds many counts of this clonotype. This chain connects TRBV6-2 or TRBV6-3 to TRBJ2-4; 9 bases agree with TRBD2. This CDR3 contains 14 residues. The germline V gene encodes CDR1 MNHEY and CDR2 SVGEGT. V lost 6 bases, J lost 7 bases, and 7 bases stayed unmatched. The CDR3 nucleotides read TGTGCCAGCAGCCTTAGCGGGGGAGTTAACATTCAGTACTTC. Translation: CASSLSGGVNIQYF.

This clonotype was seen once. The rearrangement uses TRBV15 and TRBJ1-2; TRBD1 matches at 11 bases. CDR1 and CDR2 from the germline V gene are LNHNV and YYDKDF (reference sequence). With V trimmed by 5 bases and J by 8 bases, 10 bases remained unmatched. The CDR3 is made up of 15 amino acids. Written as DNA, the CDR3 is TGTGCCACCAGCGAAGGCCGGGACAGGGGGAACGGCTACACCTTC. It is translated as CATSEGRDRGNGYTF.

The chain carries TRBV20-1 and TRBJ2-3; possibly TRBD1 or TRBD2 for D (7 bases each). V gave up 5 bases and J gave up 2 bases, with 14 bases separating them. This CDR3 is built from 14 residues. Looked up from germline, CDR1 is DFQATT and CDR2 is SNEGSKA (reference sequence). In DNA form, the CDR3 reads TGCAGTGCTTCCAGGGGGGGCGACACAGATACGCAGTATTTT. Amino acid sequence: CSASRGGDTDTQYF.

A few counts support this clonotype. CDR3 nucleotide sequence: TGTGCCAGCAGCAACAATAGGGACCCCCGCAAAGCTTTCTTT. Protein product: CASSNNRDPRKAFF. The chain carries TRBV7-9 and TRBJ1-1; weak D call: TRBD1 (5 bases). CDR1 and CDR2 from the germline V gene are SEHNR and FQNEAQ (reference sequence). With 5 bases removed from V and 9 bases from J, the gap between germline ends came to 19 bases. This CDR3 contains 14 residues.

This clonotype has only a few counts. The V gene is TRBV4-2, the J gene TRBJ2-1, with 15 bases that match TRBD2. The CDR3 is made up of 18 amino acids. The V segment lost 0 bases and the J segment 4 bases; nucleotides outside the gene matches: 4. Germline loops: CDR1 LGHNA, CDR2 YNFKEQ. Here the CDR3 DNA reads TGTGCCAGCAGCCAAGATCTAGGGACTAGCGGGGGGTACAATGAGCAGTTCTTC. It encodes CASSQDLGTSGGYNEQFF.

This clonotype has only a few counts. This chain connects TRBV7-9 to TRBJ2-1; D tentatively fits TRBD1 or TRBD2 (5 bases each). Germline lookup yields CDR1 SEHNR and CDR2 FQNEAQ (reference sequence). CDR3 length: 14 amino acids. V lost 5 bases, J lost 9 bases, and 17 bases lay in between. CDR3 in DNA: TGTGCCAGCAGCCTTAGTCGGGGCTCCTTTGAGCAGTTCTTC. Protein product: CASSLSRGSFEQFF.

V and J are TRBV5-1 and TRBJ2-1; D ambiguous. CDR3 length: 12 amino acids. Germline values: CDR1 SGHRS, CDR2 YFSETQ. V lost 7 bases to trimming and J lost 14 bases, with 19 bases between them. The CDR3 region has the DNA TGCGCCAGCGGCCCGGGCCTCGCTGGGGAGTTCTTC. As protein: CASGPGLAGEFF. The full variable domain, in which reference TRBV5-1 and TRBJ2-1 provide the parts outside the CDR3, is KAGVTQTPRYLIKTRGQQVTLSCSPISGHRSVSWYQQTPGQGLQFLFEYFSETQRNKGNFPGRFSGRQFSNSRSEMNVSTLELGDSALYLCASGPGLAGEFFGPGTRLTVL.

This clonotype was detected a few times. The CDR3 DNA sequence: TGTGCCAGCAGTCGGACCGAGACAGATACGCAGTATTTT. Residues: CASSRTETDTQYF. This chain links TRBV6-5 with TRBJ2-3; D not certain. V dropped 5 bases and J dropped 3 bases, with 9 bases sitting between them. CDR3 length: 13 amino acids. The germline CDR1 and CDR2 sequences are MNHEY and SVGAGI.

The genes are TRBV7-2 and TRBJ2-2, with D perhaps being TRBD1 or TRBD2 (5 bases each). Trimming cost V 1 base and J 2 bases, with 11 bases left between them. CDR3 length equals 16 residues. Germline loops: CDR1 SGHTA, CDR2 FQGNSA. The CDR3 reads CASSLVGTDNTGELFF. For the CDR3, the DNA is TGTGCCAGCAGCTTAGTCGGGACGGACAACACCGGGGAGCTGTTTTTT.

This clonotype was counted many times. The chain carries TRBV7-8 and TRBJ2-3, with D uncertain. Per germline, CDR1 SGHVS and CDR2 FQNEAQ. Trimming removed 5 bases from V and 1 base from J, with 10 bases in between. The CDR3 contains 14 residues. This chain's CDR3 is CASSPGGRTDTQYF. Here the CDR3 DNA reads TGTGCCAGCAGCCCCGGTGGACGCACAGATACGCAGTATTTT.

V is TRBV20-1 and J is TRBJ1-5; D perhaps matches TRBD1 (5 bases). Germline CDR1 reads DFQATT; CDR2 reads SNEGSKA (reference sequence). V dropped 2 bases and J dropped 0 bases, with 11 bases sitting between them. CDR3 length: 15 residues. This CDR3 is CSARRRGFSNQPQHF. Written as DNA, the CDR3 is TGCAGTGCTAGACGAAGGGGCTTTAGCAATCAGCCCCAGCATTTT.

The chain links TRBV28 to TRBJ1-3; 8 nucleotides align to TRBD1. V lost 4 bases and J lost 2; bases outside the gene matches: 4. The CDR3 loop spans 15 amino acids. CDR1 and CDR2 from the germline V gene are MDHEN and SYDVKM. CDR3 sequence reads: CASSSQGAAGNTIYF. In DNA form, the CDR3 reads TGTGCCAGCAGTTCGCAGGGGGCGGCTGGAAACACCATATATTTT. Based on the CDR3 plus reference TRBV28 and TRBJ1-3, the full variable domain is DVKVTQSSRYLVKRTGEKVFLECVQDMDHENMFWYRQDPGLGLRLIYFSYDVKMKEKGDIPEGYSVSREKKERFSLILESASTNQTSMYLCASSSQGAAGNTIYFGEGSWLTVV.

In regard to this clonotype: This could be a read error, since a much larger clone is one nucleotide away. V gene TRBV5-1 combines with J gene TRBJ1-5; tentatively, D is TRBD1 (5 bases). Germline V gives CDR1 SGHRS, CDR2 YFSETQ. The ends were cut back, 5 bases at V and 7 bases at J, with 16 bases in the middle. The CDR3 covers 14 residues. The CDR3 reads CASREMAGKQPQHF. CDR3 bases: TGCGCCAGCAGAGAAATGGCAGGGAAGCAGCCCCAGCATTTT.

This clonotype was counted at least ten times. The chain recombines TRBV6-6 with TRBJ1-3; TRBD1 matches 8 bases. The CDR3 contains 14 residues. V lost 6 bases to trimming and J lost 2 bases; unmatched junction nucleotides: 3. Germline V gene data show CDR1 as MNHNY and CDR2 as SVGAGI (reference sequence). The CDR3: CASSLQGAGNTIYF. CDR3 in DNA: TGTGCCAGCAGCCTACAGGGGGCTGGAAACACCATATATTTT.

A few counts support this clonotype. The J gene is TRBJ2-1, the V gene TRBV7-2; 9 nucleotides line up with TRBD1. The CDR3 sequence is 15 residues long. Trimming cost V 3 bases and J 9 bases; bases outside gene matches: 9. CDR1 and CDR2 from the germline V gene are SGHTA and FQGNSA. The CDR3 spells CASSFNRGLPIEQFF. CDR3 bases: TGTGCCAGCAGCTTCAACAGGGGGCTCCCTATTGAGCAGTTCTTC.

The table lists this clonotype with a few counts. The chain combines TRBV7-9 with TRBJ2-4; 9 nucleotides match TRBD1. The CDR3 extends over 14 amino acids. In germline, CDR1 is SEHNR, CDR2 FQNEAQ (reference sequence). The ends lost 8 bases at V and 7 bases at J; junction bases unmatched: 9. The CDR3 sequence: CASGPGQGHNIQYF. CDR3 DNA sequence: TGTGCCAGCGGCCCGGGACAGGGACATAACATTCAGTACTTC.